This T cell receptor beta chain was found in a study of CD8+CD57+ T cells in acquired aplastic anemia. The wider study: The DNA of sorted CD4+ and CD8+ cells averaged about 3 ug.

The authors sequenced patients whose flow cytometry had shown CD8+CD57+ cell expansion. Note on this clonotype: Its matching antigen is unknown.

Genomic DNA, serving as template, underwent TCR beta VDJ and CDR3 profiling. TCRdb called the reads again in MiXCR, with one record for every CDR3 protein. The table includes hundreds of thousands of distinct CDR3 sequences, approximately 60% detected once. The study's findings and limits: Significant differences in CD8+ Simpson's diversity were not observed between patients and controls. Patients and controls shared under 35 CD8+ CDR3 sequences, highly expressed in patients.

This CDR3 region has 17 residues. V gave up 0 bases and J gave up 0 bases, with 15 bases separating them. Germline CDR1 and CDR2: DFQATT and SNEGSKA (reference sequence). Sequenced: sorted CD4+, CD8+, or CD8+CD57+ T cells (not recorded which) from PBMCs. V usage is TRBV20-1 and J usage is TRBJ2-1; no clear D gene. The clonotype originates from a human donor with aplastic anemia. The CDR3 nucleotides read TGCAGTGCTAGAGATCAAGGAGTCTGGAGCTCCTACAATGAGCAGTTCTTC. This codes for CSARDQGVWSSYNEQFF.